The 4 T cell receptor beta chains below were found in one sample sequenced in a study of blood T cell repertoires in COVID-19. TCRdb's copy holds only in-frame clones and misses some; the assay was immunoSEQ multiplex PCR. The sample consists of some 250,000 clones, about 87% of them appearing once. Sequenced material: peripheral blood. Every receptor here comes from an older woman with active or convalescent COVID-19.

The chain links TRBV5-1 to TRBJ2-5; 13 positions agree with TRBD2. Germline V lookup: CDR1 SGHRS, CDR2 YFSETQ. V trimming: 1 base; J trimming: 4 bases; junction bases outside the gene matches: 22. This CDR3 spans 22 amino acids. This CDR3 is CASSLLIITRTSGGRNIETQYF. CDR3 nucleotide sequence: TGCGCCAGCAGCTTGCTAATTATTACCCGGACTAGCGGGGGTAGGAATATAGAGACCCAGTACTTC.

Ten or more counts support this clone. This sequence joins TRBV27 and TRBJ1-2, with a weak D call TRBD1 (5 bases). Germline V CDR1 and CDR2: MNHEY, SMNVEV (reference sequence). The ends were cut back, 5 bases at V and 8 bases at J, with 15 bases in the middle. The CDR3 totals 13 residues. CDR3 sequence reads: CASSPATTAGYTF. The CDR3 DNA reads TGTGCCAGCAGTCCGGCCACGACAGCCGGCTACACCTTC.

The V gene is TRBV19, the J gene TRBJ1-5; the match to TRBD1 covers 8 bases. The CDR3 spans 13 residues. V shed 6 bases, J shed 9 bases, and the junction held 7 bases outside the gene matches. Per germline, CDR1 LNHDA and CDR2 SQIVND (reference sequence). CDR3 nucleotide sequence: TGTGCCAGTAGAGACAGGGGAGGAGGGCCCCAGCATTTT. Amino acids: CASRDRGGGPQHF.

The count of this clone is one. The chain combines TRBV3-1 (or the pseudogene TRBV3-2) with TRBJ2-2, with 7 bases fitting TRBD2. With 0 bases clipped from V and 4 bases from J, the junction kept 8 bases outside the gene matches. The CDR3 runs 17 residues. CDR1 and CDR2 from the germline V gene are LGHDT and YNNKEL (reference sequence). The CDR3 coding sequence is TGTGCCAGCAGCCAAGAAAGGGGAGGGTTGGGCACCGGGGAGCTGTTTTTT. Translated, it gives CASSQERGGLGTGELFF.